Listed below are T cell receptor beta chains from one sample, sequenced in a study of T cell responses to AZD1222 COVID-19 vaccine. Sequencing was performed with immunoSEQ multiplex PCR; in TCRdb, only in-frame clones are kept and a portion is missing. Counted here are about 86,000 clones, 85% to 90% occurring once; the ten biggest clones make up roughly 12%. The sample here was peripheral blood, taken 28 days after the second AZD1222 dose. All receptors derive from an adult who received the AZD1222 COVID-19 vaccine. CDR3s leave out the opening cysteine and the closing phenylalanine or tryptophan. A row's size may be missing; if present it is once, few, many or a size class.

V: TRBV6-5
J: TRBJ2-4
size: few
CDR3: ASSPALGRNIQY

V: TRBV9
J: TRBJ1-2
size: once
CDR3: ASSSRTTNYGYT

V: TRBV18
J: TRBJ2-7
size: -
CDR3: ASSPSGIGAYEQY

V: TRBV28
J: TRBJ1-5
size: -
CDR3: ASSLSGGETQH

V: TRBV12-3/TRBV12-4
J: TRBJ2-1
size: -
CDR3: ASTRGRYEQF

V: TRBV7-2
J: TRBJ1-6
size: -
CDR3: ASSLDRGSGAPLH

V: TRBV18
J: TRBJ2-3
size: once
CDR3: ASSPPTADTQY

V: TRBV2
J: TRBJ2-1
size: -
CDR3: ASTPLGGPYNEQF

V: TRBV3-1/TRBV3-2
J: TRBJ2-7
size: -
CDR3: ASSPTSGVTYEQY

V: TRBV30
J: TRBJ2-3
size: once
CDR3: AWSVLRLAVEDTQY

V: TRBV4-1
J: TRBJ1-6
size: -
CDR3: ASSHTNSPLH

V: TRBV19
J: TRBJ1-5
size: -
CDR3: ASSIWPERGNQPQH

V: TRBV19
J: TRBJ1-5
size: -
CDR3: ASSLGVTVYSNQPQH

V: TRBV4-2
J: TRBJ1-2
size: once
CDR3: ASSQVGGAGYGYT

V: TRBV28
J: TRBJ1-5
size: -
CDR3: ASSFRDSNQPQH

V: TRBV7-9
J: TRBJ1-1
size: -
CDR3: ASSTHRGSTEAF

V: TRBV28
J: TRBJ2-7
size: -
CDR3: ASSFPDRAAYEQY

V: TRBV5-1
J: TRBJ1-2
size: -
CDR3: ASSASGYGYT

V: TRBV5-1
J: TRBJ2-5
size: -
CDR3: ASSFMREETQY

V: TRBV11-1
J: TRBJ2-7
size: few
CDR3: ASSPEAGGQYEQY

V: TRBV7-9
J: TRBJ2-5
size: -
CDR3: ASSPRLAGRQETQY

V: TRBV27
J: TRBJ2-1
size: once
CDR3: ASSWSTVEDYNEQF

V: TRBV10-3
J: TRBJ1-2
size: -
CDR3: AISDNNYGYT

V: TRBV16
J: TRBJ2-4
size: -
CDR3: ASSDQGEGGIQY

V: TRBV2
J: TRBJ1-3
size: few
CDR3: ASSTPQQGTTGNTIY

V: TRBV7-6
J: TRBJ1-1
size: -
CDR3: ASSSDPRTEAF

V: TRBV5-1
J: TRBJ2-1
size: -
CDR3: ASSALLADYNEQF

V: TRBV7-9
J: TRBJ2-4
size: -
CDR3: ASSPIPSQQNIQY

V: TRBV14
J: TRBJ1-2
size: -
CDR3: ASSQDWGAGGYT

V: TRBV30
J: TRBJ2-7
size: -
CDR3: AWRGDRGNSYEQY

V: TRBV5-1
J: TRBJ2-1
size: -
CDR3: ASSLQVASGFNEQF

V: TRBV6-4
J: TRBJ2-7
size: -
CDR3: ASSARPGEY

V: TRBV7-2
J: TRBJ1-5
size: -
CDR3: ASSSQQGNQPQH

V: TRBV28
J: TRBJ2-1
size: -
CDR3: ASSTASGGNNEQF

V: TRBV2
J: TRBJ2-5
size: -
CDR3: ASKTGYETQY

V: TRBV29-1
J: TRBJ1-3
size: few
CDR3: SAEASGNTIY

V: TRBV5-1
J: TRBJ1-1
size: once
CDR3: ASSLERMNTEAF

V: TRBV7-9
J: TRBJ1-1
size: -
CDR3: ASSSGPPADTEAF

V: TRBV4-1
J: TRBJ1-2
size: -
CDR3: ASSQATGREGYT

V: TRBV6-2/TRBV6-3
J: TRBJ2-4
size: -
CDR3: ASSPTVFRAKNIQY